This T cell receptor (beta chain) was profiled in a study of OX40 agonist ivuxolimab in advanced cancers. Remarks on this clone: Its antigen is not known.

General study points: Among some nonresponders, normalized T-cell clonal expansion was also low. Antigen specificity of clonally expanded peripheral T cells was not established. Among the lowest levels of clonal expansion were found in partial responders at 0.1-3.0 mg/kg. Expanded clones tended on average to be more numerous among CD8+ T cells than CD4+.

Assay: immunoSEQ multiplex PCR; the TCRdb copy retains only in-frame clones and omits some. The table has more than 45,000 clones, more than 70% seen once. From germline, CDR1 is MNHEY and CDR2 SVGAGI. The CDR3 runs 12 residues. V was shortened by 5 bases and J by 5 bases, with 10 bases between the two germline ends. This TCR derives from an adult with an advanced solid tumor such as melanoma, head and neck, liver or kidney cancer. This sequence joins TRBV6-5 and TRBJ2-7; D not certain. Here the sequenced sample was CD4+ or CD8+ T cells sorted from blood, taken in a trial of the OX40 agonist ivuxolimab. The CDR3 bases are TGTGCCAGCAGTGACCCTTCGGACGAGCAGTACTTC. It encodes CASSDPSDEQYF.